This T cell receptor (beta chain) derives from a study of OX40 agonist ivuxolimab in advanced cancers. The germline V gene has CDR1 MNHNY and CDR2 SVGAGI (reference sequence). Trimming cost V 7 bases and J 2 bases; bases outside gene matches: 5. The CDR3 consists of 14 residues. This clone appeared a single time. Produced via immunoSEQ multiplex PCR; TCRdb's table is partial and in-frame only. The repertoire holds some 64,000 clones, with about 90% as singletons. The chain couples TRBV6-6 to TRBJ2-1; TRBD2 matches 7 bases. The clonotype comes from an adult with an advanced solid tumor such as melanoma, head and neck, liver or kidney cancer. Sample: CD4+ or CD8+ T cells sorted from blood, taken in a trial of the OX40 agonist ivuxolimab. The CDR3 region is CASTLTSAYNEQFF. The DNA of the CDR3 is TGTGCCAGCACCCTTACTAGCGCCTACAATGAGCAGTTCTTC.